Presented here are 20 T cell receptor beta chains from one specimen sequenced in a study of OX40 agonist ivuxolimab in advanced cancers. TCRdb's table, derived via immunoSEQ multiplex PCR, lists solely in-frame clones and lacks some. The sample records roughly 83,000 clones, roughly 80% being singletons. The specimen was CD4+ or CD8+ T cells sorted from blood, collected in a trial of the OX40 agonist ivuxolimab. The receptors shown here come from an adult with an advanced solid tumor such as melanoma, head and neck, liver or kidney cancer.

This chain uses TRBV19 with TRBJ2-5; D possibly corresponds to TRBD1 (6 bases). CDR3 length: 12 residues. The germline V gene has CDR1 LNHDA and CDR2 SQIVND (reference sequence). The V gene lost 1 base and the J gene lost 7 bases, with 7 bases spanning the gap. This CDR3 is CASSIGGGTQYF. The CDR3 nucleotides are TGTGCCAGTAGTATAGGAGGGGGGACCCAGTACTTC.

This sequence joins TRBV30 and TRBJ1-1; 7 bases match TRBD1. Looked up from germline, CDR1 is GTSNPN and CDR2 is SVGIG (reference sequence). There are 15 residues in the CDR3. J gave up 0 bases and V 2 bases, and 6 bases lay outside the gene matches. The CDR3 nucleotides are TGTGCCTGGAGTTCTGGGACAGAAATGAACACTGAAGCTTTCTTT. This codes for CAWSSGTEMNTEAFF.

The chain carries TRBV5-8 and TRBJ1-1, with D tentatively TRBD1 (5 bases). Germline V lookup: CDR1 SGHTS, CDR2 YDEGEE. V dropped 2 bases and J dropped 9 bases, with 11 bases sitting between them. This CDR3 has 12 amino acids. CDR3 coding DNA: TGTGCCAGCAGCTTCGACAGATTAAAAGCTTTCTTT. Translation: CASSFDRLKAFF.

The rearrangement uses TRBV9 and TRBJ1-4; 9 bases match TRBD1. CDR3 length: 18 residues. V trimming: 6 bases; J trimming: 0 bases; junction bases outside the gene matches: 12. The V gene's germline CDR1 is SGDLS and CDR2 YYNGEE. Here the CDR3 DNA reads TGTGCCAGCAACCCTGGGACAGGGACTCTTTCAACTAATGAAAAACTGTTTTTT. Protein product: CASNPGTGTLSTNEKLFF.

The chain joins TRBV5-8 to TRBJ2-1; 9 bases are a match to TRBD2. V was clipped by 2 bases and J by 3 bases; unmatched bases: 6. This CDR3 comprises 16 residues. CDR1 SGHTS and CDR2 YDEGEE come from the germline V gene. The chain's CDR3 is CASSFGLARGYNEQFF. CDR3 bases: TGTGCCAGCAGCTTTGGACTAGCGAGGGGCTACAATGAGCAGTTCTTC.

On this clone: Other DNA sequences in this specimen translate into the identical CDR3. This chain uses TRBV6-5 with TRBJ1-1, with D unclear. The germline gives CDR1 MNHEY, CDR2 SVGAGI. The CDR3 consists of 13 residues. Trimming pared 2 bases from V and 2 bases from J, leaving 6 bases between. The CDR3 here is CASSYGGNTEAFF. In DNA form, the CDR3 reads TGTGCCAGCAGTTACGGAGGTAACACTGAAGCTTTCTTT.

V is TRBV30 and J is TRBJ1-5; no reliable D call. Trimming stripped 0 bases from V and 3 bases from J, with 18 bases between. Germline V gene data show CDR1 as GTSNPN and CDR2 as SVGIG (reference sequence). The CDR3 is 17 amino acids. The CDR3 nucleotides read TGTGCCTGGAGTGTACCGGGCAACCTCCGAACCAATCAGCCCCAGCATTTT. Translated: CAWSVPGNLRTNQPQHF. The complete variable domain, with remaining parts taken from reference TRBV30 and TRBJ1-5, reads SQTIHQWPATLVQPVGSPLSLECTVEGTSNPNLYWYRQAAGRGLQLLFYSVGIGQISSEVPQNLSASRPQDRQFILSSKKLLLSDSGFYLCAWSVPGNLRTNQPQHFGDGTRLSIL.

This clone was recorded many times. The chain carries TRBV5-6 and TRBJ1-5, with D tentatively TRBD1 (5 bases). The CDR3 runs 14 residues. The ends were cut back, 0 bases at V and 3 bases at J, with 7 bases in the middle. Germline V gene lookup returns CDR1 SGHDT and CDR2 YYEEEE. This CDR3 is CASSLGQINQPQHF. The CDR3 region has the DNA TGTGCCAGCAGCTTGGGACAGATCAATCAGCCCCAGCATTTT.

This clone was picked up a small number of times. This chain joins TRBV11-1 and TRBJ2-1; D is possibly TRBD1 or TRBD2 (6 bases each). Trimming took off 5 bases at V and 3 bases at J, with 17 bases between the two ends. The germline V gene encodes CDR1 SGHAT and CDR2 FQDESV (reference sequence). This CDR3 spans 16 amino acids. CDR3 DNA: TGTGCCAGCAGCCTCAAGAGGGGGGCGTACTACAATGAGCAGTTCTTC. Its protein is CASSLKRGAYYNEQFF. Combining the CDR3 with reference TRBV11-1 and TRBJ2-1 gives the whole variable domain EAEVAQSPRYKITEKSQAVAFWCDPISGHATLYWYRQILGQGPELLVQFQDESVVDDSQLPKDRFSAERLKGVDSTLKIQPAELGDSAMYLCASSLKRGAYYNEQFFGPGTRLTVL.

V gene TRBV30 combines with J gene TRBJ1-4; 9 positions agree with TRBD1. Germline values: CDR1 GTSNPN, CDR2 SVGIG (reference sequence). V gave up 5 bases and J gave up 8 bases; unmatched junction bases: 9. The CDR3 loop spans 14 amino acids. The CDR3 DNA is TGTGCCTGGTCACCGGGACAGGGTGGAGAAAAACTGTTTTTT. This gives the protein CAWSPGQGGEKLFF.

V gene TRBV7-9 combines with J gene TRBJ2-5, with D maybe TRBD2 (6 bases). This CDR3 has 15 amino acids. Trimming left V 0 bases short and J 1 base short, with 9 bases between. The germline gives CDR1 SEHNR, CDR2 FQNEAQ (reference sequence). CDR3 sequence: CASSLAWGVQETQYF. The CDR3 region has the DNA TGTGCCAGCAGCTTAGCGTGGGGGGTCCAAGAGACCCAGTACTTC.

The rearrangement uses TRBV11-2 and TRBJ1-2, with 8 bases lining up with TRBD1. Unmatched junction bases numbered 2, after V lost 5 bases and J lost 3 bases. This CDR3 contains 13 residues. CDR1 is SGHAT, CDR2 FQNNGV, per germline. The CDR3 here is CASSHRGDYGYTF. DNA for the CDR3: TGTGCCAGCAGCCACAGGGGGGACTATGGCTACACCTTC.

As DNA, the CDR3 is TGCAGTGCTAGGGTAGGTGAGCAGTTCTTC. This sequence encodes CSARVGEQFF. The chain combines TRBV20-1 with TRBJ2-1; D unclear. The germline gives CDR1 DFQATT, CDR2 SNEGSKA (reference sequence). Deletions cut 3 bases from V and 9 bases from J, with 6 bases between. The CDR3 is 10 residues long.

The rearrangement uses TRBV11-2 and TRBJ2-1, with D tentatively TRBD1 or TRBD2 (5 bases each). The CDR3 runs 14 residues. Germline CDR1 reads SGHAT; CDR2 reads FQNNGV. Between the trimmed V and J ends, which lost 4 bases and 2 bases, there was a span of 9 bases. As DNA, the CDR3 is TGTGCCAGCAGCTCAGGGACGACCTACAATGAGCAGTTCTTC. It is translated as CASSSGTTYNEQFF.

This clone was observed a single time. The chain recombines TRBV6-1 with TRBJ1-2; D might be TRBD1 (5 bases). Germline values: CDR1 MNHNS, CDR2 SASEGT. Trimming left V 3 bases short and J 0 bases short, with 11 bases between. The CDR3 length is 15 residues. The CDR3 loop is CASSDRDGANYGYTF. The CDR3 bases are TGTGCCAGCAGTGACCGGGACGGAGCTAACTATGGCTACACCTTC.

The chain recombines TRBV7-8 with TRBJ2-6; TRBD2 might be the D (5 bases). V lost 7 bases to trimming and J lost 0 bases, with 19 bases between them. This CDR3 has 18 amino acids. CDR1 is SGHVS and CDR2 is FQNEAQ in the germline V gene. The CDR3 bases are TGTGCCAGCACCCTTGCGGGCTTACATAGCTCTGGGGCCAACGTCCTGACTTTC. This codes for CASTLAGLHSSGANVLTF.

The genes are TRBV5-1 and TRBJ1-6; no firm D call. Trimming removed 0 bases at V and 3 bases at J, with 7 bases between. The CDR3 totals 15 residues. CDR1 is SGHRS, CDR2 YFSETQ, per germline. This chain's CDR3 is CASSLGSVYNSPLHF. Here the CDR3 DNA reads TGCGCCAGCAGCTTGGGCAGCGTCTATAATTCACCCCTCCACTTT. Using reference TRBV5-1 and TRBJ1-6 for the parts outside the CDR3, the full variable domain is KAGVTQTPRYLIKTRGQQVTLSCSPISGHRSVSWYQQTPGQGLQFLFEYFSETQRNKGNFPGRFSGRQFSNSRSEMNVSTLELGDSALYLCASSLGSVYNSPLHFGNGTRLTVT.

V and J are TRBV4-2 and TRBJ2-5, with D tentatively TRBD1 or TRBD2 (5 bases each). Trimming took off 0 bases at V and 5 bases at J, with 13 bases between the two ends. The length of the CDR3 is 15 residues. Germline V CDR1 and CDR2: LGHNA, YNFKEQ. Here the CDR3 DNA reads TGTGCCAGCAGCCAAGAGGGCCGGGGCGGGGAGACCCAGTACTTC. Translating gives CASSQEGRGGETQYF.

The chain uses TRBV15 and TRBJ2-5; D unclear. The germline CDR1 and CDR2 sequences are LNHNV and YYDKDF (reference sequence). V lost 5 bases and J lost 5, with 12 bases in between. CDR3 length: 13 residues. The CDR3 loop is CATSPPPLETQYF. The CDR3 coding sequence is TGTGCCACCAGCCCGCCCCCTCTCGAGACCCAGTACTTC.

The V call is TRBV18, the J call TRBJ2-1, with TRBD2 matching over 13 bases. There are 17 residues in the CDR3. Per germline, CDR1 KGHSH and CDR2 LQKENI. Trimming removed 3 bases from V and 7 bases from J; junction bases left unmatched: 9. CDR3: CASSPGLAGVGRNEQFF. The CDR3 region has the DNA TGTGCCAGCTCACCCGGACTAGCGGGAGTGGGCAGAAATGAGCAGTTCTTC.